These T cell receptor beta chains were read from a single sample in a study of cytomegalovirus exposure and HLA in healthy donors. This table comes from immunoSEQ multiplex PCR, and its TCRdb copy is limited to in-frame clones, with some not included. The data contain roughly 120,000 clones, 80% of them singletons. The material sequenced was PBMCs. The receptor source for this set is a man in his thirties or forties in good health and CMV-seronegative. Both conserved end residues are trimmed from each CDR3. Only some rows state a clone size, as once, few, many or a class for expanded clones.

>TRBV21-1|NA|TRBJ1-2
ASSSPGTGLGYGYT
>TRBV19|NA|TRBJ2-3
ASTLGAGVRDTQY
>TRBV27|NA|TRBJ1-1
ASSLLGQAF
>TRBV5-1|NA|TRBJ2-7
ASSLDNYEQY
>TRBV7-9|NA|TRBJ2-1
ASSLNLESYNEQF
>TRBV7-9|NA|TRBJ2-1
ASRLGGDEQF
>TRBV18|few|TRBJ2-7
ASSPGQSSYEQY
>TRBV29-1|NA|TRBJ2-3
SVEQLAGATDTQY
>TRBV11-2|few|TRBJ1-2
ASSLLGGYT
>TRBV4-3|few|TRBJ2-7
ASSQGLAGEGEQY
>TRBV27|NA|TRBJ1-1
ASSLTGSLNTEAF
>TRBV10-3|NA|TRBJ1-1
AIKGSDRLGTEAF
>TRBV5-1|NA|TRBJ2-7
ASGEPDRVYEQY
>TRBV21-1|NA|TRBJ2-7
ASSKGTRDPEQY
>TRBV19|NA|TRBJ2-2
ASSIDPRGSGELF
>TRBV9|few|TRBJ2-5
ASSVALAGPQETQY
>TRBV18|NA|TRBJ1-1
ASSPGLDRAF
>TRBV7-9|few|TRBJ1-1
ASSLALGPRTEAF
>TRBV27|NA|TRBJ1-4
ASHRAGQPGNEKLF
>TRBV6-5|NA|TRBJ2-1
ASSYSRGLAGGEQF
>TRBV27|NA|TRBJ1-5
ASSTTGDQPQH
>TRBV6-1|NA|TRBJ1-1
ASTATVMNTEAF
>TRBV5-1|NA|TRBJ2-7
ASSLGPGWEQY
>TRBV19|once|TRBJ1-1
ASSRGSRGAF
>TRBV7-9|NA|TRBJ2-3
ASSLVIATGFTDTQY
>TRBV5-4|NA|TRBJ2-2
ASSLYRGANTGELF
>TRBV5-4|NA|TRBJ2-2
ASHFGGDGHLGGELF
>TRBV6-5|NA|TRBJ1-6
ASSRGQGLNSPLH
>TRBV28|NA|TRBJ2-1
ASSLGGNEQF
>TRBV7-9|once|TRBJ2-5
ASMNRGQETQY
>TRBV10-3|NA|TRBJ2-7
AISRQGDYEQY
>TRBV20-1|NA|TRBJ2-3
SAQTGVTQY
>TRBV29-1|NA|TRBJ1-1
SVGLRGGMNTEAF